The 3 T cell receptor beta chains in this list originate from one sample, sequenced in a study of T cells in Graves' hyperthyroidism and ophthalmopathy. The CDR3 regions of TCR beta were amplified from RNA transcripts. An initial round of RT-PCR targeting the TCR CDR3 relied on the HTBI primer set. TCRdb reprocessed the multiplex PCR reads with MiXCR, giving one entry per CDR3 protein. The profile covers hundreds of thousands of distinct CDR3 sequences, with 13% to 15% appearing a single time and 9.5% to 13% taken by the ten largest. The source material was blood. The source is a woman aged 18-29 years with Graves' hyperthyroidism.

The chain employs TRBV6-1 and TRBJ1-5; possibly TRBD1 for D (6 bases). The CDR3 has 15 amino acids. Germline V gene sequence: CDR1 MNHNS, CDR2 SASEGT. Trimming took off 4 bases at V and 6 bases at J, with 16 bases between the two ends. The CDR3 nucleotides are TGTGCCAGCAGTGTTGCAGGGGCGGGTACTCAGCCCCAGCATTTT. Translation: CASSVAGAGTQPQHF.

This clonotype has ten or more counts. This sequence joins TRBV27 and TRBJ1-1; tentative D call: TRBD1 (5 bases). V was trimmed by 4 bases and J by 0 bases, leaving 12 bases between them. This CDR3 has 15 residues. From germline, CDR1 is MNHEY and CDR2 SMNVEV (reference sequence). CDR3 sequence: CASSSTGRLNTEAFF. CDR3 nucleotide sequence: TGTGCCAGCAGTTCCACGGGACGGCTGAACACTGAAGCTTTCTTT.

The chain employs TRBV5-1 and TRBJ2-1; 7 nucleotides line up with TRBD2. Germline CDR1 reads SGHRS; CDR2 reads YFSETQ. With 3 bases clipped from V and 8 bases from J, the junction kept 11 bases outside the gene matches. CDR3 length: 15 amino acids. CDR3 coding DNA: TGCGCCAGCAGCTCCGGGACTATCTACGGGGATGAGCAGTTCTTC. Translating it yields CASSSGTIYGDEQFF.